This is a list of T cell receptor beta chains from one sample in a study of T cell repertoires in cytomegalovirus infection. In TCRdb, the reads were re-called with MiXCR into one record per CDR3 protein. Of roughly 320,000 distinct CDR3 sequences detected, roughly a tenth appear once; the ten largest clones hold around 2.6%. Input material: PBMCs. The receptors stem from a human donor in good health (CMV status not recorded). Some clones in this sample may be carry-over from other donors' samples. Each CDR3 is given with its conserved first and last residue. The D gene is left open where the match is weak. Not all rows give a size; the values are once, few, many and, for expanded clones, a class.

clone_size,d_call,j_call,v_call,cdr3_aa,cdr3_nt
many,.,TRBJ1-2,TRBV29-1,CSGARGGEDGYTF,TGCAGCGGCGCCCGGGGGGGCGAAGATGGCTACACCTTC
many,.,TRBJ2-5,TRBV15,CATSQVGGLQTQYF,TGTGCCACCAGCCAGGTCGGCGGGTTGCAGACCCAGTACTTC
many,TRBD1,TRBJ1-2,TRBV20-1,CSARARGYGYTF,TGCAGTGCTAGAGCCAGGGGGTATGGCTACACCTTC
few,.,TRBJ1-5,TRBV20-1,CSASAGPRNQPQHF,TGCAGTGCTAGTGCCGGGCCTCGTAATCAGCCCCAGCATTTT
many,.,TRBJ1-1,TRBV28,CASSFPVRLEAFF,TGTGCCAGCAGTTTTCCCGTCCGTCTCGAAGCTTTCTTT
many,TRBD2,TRBJ2-3,TRBV7-2,CASSFNSGGGDTQYF,TGTGCCAGCAGCTTTAATAGCGGGGGCGGGGATACGCAGTATTTT
few,.,TRBJ1-1,TRBV29-1,CSVEVNSLTEAFF,TGCAGCGTTGAAGTAAACAGCCTAACTGAAGCTTTCTTT
.,TRBD1,TRBJ2-2,TRBV2,CASSTQGVANTGELFF,TGTGCCAGCAGTACTCAGGGGGTAGCGAACACCGGGGAGCTGTTTTTT
many,.,TRBJ2-1,TRBV20-1,CSPTSHNYNEQFF,TGCAGTCCTACGTCACACAACTACAATGAGCAGTTCTTC
many,.,TRBJ2-6,TRBV7-3,CASSLIAGANVLTF,TGTGCCAGCAGCTTAATTGCTGGGGCCAACGTCCTGACTTTC
many,TRBD1,TRBJ2-7,TRBV7-2,CASSLYGTGQYEQYF,TGTGCCAGCAGCTTATACGGGACAGGGCAGTACGAGCAGTACTTC
many,.,TRBJ2-1,TRBV7-7,CASSPGTAGNNEQFF,TGTGCTAGCAGCCCCGGGACGGCCGGGAACAATGAGCAGTTCTTC
many,TRBD1,TRBJ1-4,TRBV5-5,CASSLPSGGTVNEKLFF,TGTGCCAGCAGCTTGCCGTCCGGTGGGACAGTGAATGAAAAACTGTTTTTT
few,.,TRBJ1-4,TRBV11-2,CASSGTQVLNEKLFF,TGTGCCAGCAGCGGAACGCAGGTCCTTAATGAAAAACTGTTTTTT
few,.,TRBJ1-2,TRBV13,CASSPTYSYGYTF,TGTGCCAGCAGTCCGACGTACTCCTATGGCTACACCTTC
many,.,TRBJ2-6,TRBV28,CASSFPSTGPKHSGANVLTF,TGTGCCAGCAGTTTCCCCTCGACAGGTCCTAAACACTCTGGGGCCAACGTCCTGACTTTC
many,.,TRBJ1-2,TRBV19,CASSISHAQTNYGYTF,TGTGCCAGTAGTATAAGTCATGCACAGACTAACTATGGCTACACCTTC
many,.,TRBJ2-1,TRBV7-9,CASNEQFF,TGTGCCAGCAATGAGCAGTTCTTC
many,.,TRBJ1-2,TRBV29-1,CSVGAVGNYGYTF,TGCAGCGTTGGGGCAGTTGGAAACTATGGCTACACCTTC
many,TRBD2,TRBJ2-2,TRBV7-2,CGSSFRLAGGVDTGELFF,TGTGGCTCCAGCTTTAGACTAGCGGGGGGCGTGGACACCGGGGAGCTGTTTTTT
many,.,TRBJ2-5,TRBV7-2,CASSLDLRPQYF,TGTGCCAGCAGCTTAGATCTACGACCCCAGTACTTC
many,.,TRBJ2-3,TRBV7-2,CASSSRDSYTDTQYF,TGTGCCAGCAGCTCCCGGGACTCCTACACAGATACGCAGTATTTT
.,.,TRBJ1-4,TRBV12-3/TRBV12-4,CASSFLRDFPATNEKLFF,TGTGCCAGCAGCTTCCTCCGGGACTTCCCTGCAACTAATGAAAAACTGTTTTTT
many,TRBD1,TRBJ1-1,TRBV7-3,CASSLIRGRNTEAFF,TGTGCCAGCAGCTTAATCAGGGGGCGAAACACTGAAGCTTTCTTT
once,.,TRBJ2-1,TRBV25-1,CAGAAGNEQFF,TGTGCGGGGGCGGCGGGCAATGAGCAGTTCTTC
many,.,TRBJ2-5,TRBV20-1,CSAIFGETQYF,TGCAGTGCTATCTTCGGGGAGACCCAGTACTTC
many,.,TRBJ2-2,TRBV28,CASSFPGGRTGELFF,TGTGCCAGCAGTTTTCCGGGCGGTAGGACCGGGGAGCTGTTTTTT
many,.,TRBJ2-2,TRBV12-3/TRBV12-4,CASSFDTGELFF,TGTGCCAGCAGTTTCGACACCGGGGAGCTGTTTTTT
many,.,TRBJ2-7,TRBV2,CASTVLAGSYEQYF,TGTGCCAGCACAGTGTTGGCGGGCTCCTACGAGCAGTACTTC
.,.,TRBJ1-4,TRBV25-1,CASSFSRVLNEKLFF,TGTGCCAGCAGTTTTTCGAGGGTATTAAATGAAAAACTGTTTTTT
many,TRBD1,TRBJ1-2,TRBV29-1,CSVDGRGRNYGYTF,TGCAGCGTTGACGGTAGGGGGCGCAACTATGGCTACACCTTC
.,TRBD1,TRBJ1-5,TRBV15,CATSRVRGTGGASQHF,TGTGCCACCAGCAGAGTCAGGGGGACAGGGGGCGCATCCCAGCATTTT
many,.,TRBJ2-1,TRBV20-1,CSSVGAPTGEQFF,TGCAGTTCCGTAGGTGCGCCGACCGGTGAGCAGTTCTTC
many,.,TRBJ1-5,TRBV10-2,CASSRVLGGLKGNQPQHF,TGCGCCAGCAGCCGAGTCTTGGGGGGCCTTAAGGGCAATCAGCCCCAGCATTTT
.,.,TRBJ1-2,TRBV20-1,CSASLGLNYGYTF,TGCAGTGCTAGTCTGGGGCTTAACTATGGCTACACCTTC
many,TRBD1,TRBJ1-1,TRBV20-1,CSARGETGGTEAFF,TGCAGTGCTAGAGGAGAGACAGGGGGCACTGAAGCTTTCTTT
many,TRBD2,TRBJ2-1,TRBV4-3,CASSQGRESSYNEQFF,TGCGCCAGCAGCCAGGGGAGGGAGAGCTCCTACAATGAGCAGTTCTTC
few,.,TRBJ2-5,TRBV7-2,CASSPERVQWETQYF,TGTGCCAGCAGCCCAGAACGTGTCCAATGGGAGACCCAGTACTTC
many,.,TRBJ1-1,TRBV6-5,CASGGRTEAFF,TGTGCCAGCGGGGGCAGGACTGAAGCTTTCTTT
.,.,TRBJ2-3,TRBV19,CASSIAKTVRPTDTQYF,TGTGCCAGTAGTATAGCAAAAACAGTTCGCCCCACAGATACGCAGTATTTT
few,.,TRBJ1-5,TRBV6-6,CASSPRLIRGSNQPQHF,TGTGCCAGCAGCCCCCGACTCATACGGGGGAGCAATCAGCCCCAGCATTTT
.,.,TRBJ1-5,TRBV12-3/TRBV12-4,CASSSYREAGQPQHF,TGTGCCAGCAGTTCTTACAGGGAGGCGGGACAGCCCCAGCATTTT
few,TRBD1,TRBJ1-1,TRBV9,CASSLQQGLTNTEAFF,TGTGCCAGCAGCTTACAACAGGGGCTGACGAACACTGAAGCTTTCTTT
.,.,TRBJ1-5,TRBV28,CASITGQYSNQPQHF,TGTGCCAGCATCACTGGACAATATAGCAATCAGCCCCAGCATTTT
many,TRBD1,TRBJ1-1,TRBV7-9,CASSSQGALSEAFF,TGTGCCAGCAGCTCGCAGGGGGCTCTTTCTGAAGCTTTCTTT
many,.,TRBJ1-2,TRBV7-2,CASSFDRNYGYTF,TGTGCCAGCAGCTTTGACAGAAACTATGGCTACACCTTC
many,.,TRBJ2-5,TRBV7-8,CASSSRVQAKQETQYF,TGTGCCAGCAGCTCTCGGGTCCAGGCCAAACAAGAGACCCAGTACTTC
few,TRBD1,TRBJ1-1,TRBV29-1,CSALRDRGTEAFF,TGCAGCGCTCTCCGGGACAGGGGCACTGAAGCTTTCTTT
.,.,TRBJ1-1,TRBV4-1,CASSQDRPSPNTEAFF,TGCGCCAGCAGCCAAGATAGGCCGAGCCCGAACACTGAAGCTTTCTTT
many,.,TRBJ1-2,TRBV7-9,CASSLAERGPEHLGLANYGYTF,TGTGCCAGCAGCTTAGCGGAACGGGGTCCCGAACACCTCGGATTAGCTAACTATGGCTACACCTTC
many,.,TRBJ2-4,TRBV15,CATSKGGNIQYF,TGTGCCACCAGTAAGGGAGGAAACATTCAGTACTTC
.,.,TRBJ1-5,TRBV20-1,CSATRSRGSEPQHF,TGCAGTGCGACCCGGAGCAGGGGAAGTGAGCCCCAGCATTTT
.,.,TRBJ1-3,TRBV3-1,CASSQDLGSGGRNTIYF,TGTGCCAGCAGCCAAGATCTAGGATCCGGAGGAAGAAACACCATATATTTT
many,.,TRBJ1-2,TRBV7-2,CASSLSPGLKGVRRDYGYTF,TGTGCCAGCAGCTTATCTCCGGGCCTTAAGGGGGTTAGAAGGGACTATGGCTACACCTTC
many,.,TRBJ1-5,TRBV7-9,CASSQDPKSNQPQHF,TGTGCCAGCAGCCAAGACCCCAAAAGCAATCAGCCCCAGCATTTT